This TCR beta chain originates from a study of blood T cell repertoires in COVID-19. This CDR3 has 15 amino acids. V dropped 2 bases and J dropped 6 bases, with 16 bases sitting between them. Per the germline V gene, CDR1 is KGHSH and CDR2 is LQKENI. The table lists this clone with a few counts. Method: immunoSEQ multiplex PCR; TCRdb's copy keeps in-frame clones and lacks some. The table includes about 480,000 clones, around 87% detected once. The chain carries TRBV18 and TRBJ1-2; no firm D call. Specimen: PBMCs or T cells enriched from blood (not recorded which). The sequence was collected from a woman aged 40 to 49 who had recovered from COVID-19. The DNA of the CDR3 is TGTGCCAGCTCACCAAATCGGGGTGGCGAAAATGGCTACACCTTC. Amino acids: CASSPNRGGENGYTF.